This T cell receptor (beta chain) comes out of a study of monozygotic twins with inflammatory bowel disease. Findings and limits, study-wide: No distinction between different T cell subtypes was possible. Healthy co-twins, by inverse Simpson, had higher TCRbeta diversity than their siblings with IBD.

Each donor had about 2.5 ml of blood drawn. The CDR3 has 11 amino acids. Researchers put TCRalpha and TCRbeta cDNA through two nested PCRs lasting around 15 and 10 cycles. One entry per CDR3 protein, without DNA, is what TCRdb gives after re-calling the 5' RACE reads. The repertoire table contains about 300,000 distinct CDR3 sequences. Notes on this clonotype: The antigen remains undetermined.

Specimen: blood. This sequence joins TRBV12-3 or TRBV12-4 and TRBJ2-1. The sequence was collected from a human donor with ulcerative colitis or Crohn's disease, or a healthy co-twin of an affected twin (not recorded which). The CDR3 sequence: CASSYTSEQFF.